This section outlines one T cell receptor (beta chain) sequence together with its context. The repertoire was sequenced with immunoSEQ multiplex PCR; TCRdb's copy has only in-frame clones and lacks some. The table lists fewer than 120,000 clones, more than 90% of them singletons, with 1% to 1.5% in the top ten. This sample stems from a study of siplizumab effects on memory and regulatory T cells. Sequenced sample: CD4+ T cells sorted from blood. This sequence originates from a human donor in good health.

The CDR3 loop reads CASSLPGQATSGNTIYF. The CDR3 coding sequence is TGTGCCAGCAGCTTACCGGGACAGGCGACCTCTGGAAACACCATATATTTT. The V gene is TRBV7-9, the J gene TRBJ1-3; 8 nucleotides line up with TRBD1. J gave up 0 bases and V 2 bases, and 6 bases lay outside the gene matches. Germline-derived CDR1 and CDR2 are SEHNR and FQNEAQ (reference sequence). The CDR3 covers 17 residues.